This is a list of T cell receptor beta chains from one sample in a study of control samples from healthy donors and cancer patients. Sequencing used immunoSEQ multiplex PCR; TCRdb keeps in-frame clones, though not all of them. The sample holds some 67,000 clones, around 87% seen once. Sequenced material: PBMCs. Receptors were obtained from a woman between 45 and 65 years old with head and neck cancer. CDR3s include the opening cysteine and the closing phenylalanine or tryptophan. The size field is filled for only some rows; it gives once, few, many or a size class.

cdr3_length: 17; clone_size: -; j_call: TRBJ2-6; v_call: TRBV23-1; cdr3_aa: CAIPHFRHCSGANVLTF
cdr3_length: 14; clone_size: -; j_call: TRBJ2-1; v_call: TRBV6-4; cdr3_aa: CASSAGTSGDEQFF
cdr3_length: 17; clone_size: -; j_call: TRBJ2-3; v_call: TRBV9; cdr3_aa: CASSDPPRGPSTDTQYF
cdr3_length: 19; clone_size: -; j_call: TRBJ2-3; v_call: TRBV4-3; cdr3_aa: CASSQERGAGQGGWNTQYF
cdr3_length: 16; clone_size: -; j_call: TRBJ2-1; v_call: TRBV5-6; cdr3_aa: CASSRSGDYYQGEQFF
cdr3_length: 18; clone_size: -; j_call: TRBJ2-4; v_call: TRBV7-9; cdr3_aa: CASSPPPRQVSAKNIQYF
cdr3_length: 14; clone_size: -; j_call: TRBJ1-4; v_call: TRBV30; cdr3_aa: CAWLRGQGGEKLFF
cdr3_length: 15; clone_size: -; j_call: TRBJ2-5; v_call: TRBV6-5; cdr3_aa: CASSLKNRGRGTQYF
cdr3_length: 16; clone_size: once; j_call: TRBJ1-1; v_call: TRBV25-1; cdr3_aa: CASSDSSGTKNTEAFF
cdr3_length: 12; clone_size: -; j_call: TRBJ1-2; v_call: TRBV29-1; cdr3_aa: CSVEGASYGYTF
cdr3_length: 13; clone_size: -; j_call: TRBJ2-7; v_call: TRBV5-6; cdr3_aa: CASSPNRANEQYF
cdr3_length: 14; clone_size: -; j_call: TRBJ2-1; v_call: TRBV11-3; cdr3_aa: CASSPGQTDNEQFF
cdr3_length: 14; clone_size: -; j_call: TRBJ1-3; v_call: TRBV4-1; cdr3_aa: CASSQVGLGNTIYF
cdr3_length: 13; clone_size: once; j_call: TRBJ2-7; v_call: TRBV19; cdr3_aa: CASSIAATYEQYF
cdr3_length: 16; clone_size: -; j_call: TRBJ1-2; v_call: TRBV9; cdr3_aa: CASSVHISGTDYGYTF
cdr3_length: 12; clone_size: -; j_call: TRBJ1-1; v_call: TRBV20-1; cdr3_aa: CSATDRGTEAFF
cdr3_length: 17; clone_size: -; j_call: TRBJ1-5; v_call: TRBV24-1; cdr3_aa: CATSDLGQGLSNQPQHF
cdr3_length: 14; clone_size: -; j_call: TRBJ1-2; v_call: TRBV5-4; cdr3_aa: CASSPDRGQGGYTF
cdr3_length: 10; clone_size: -; j_call: TRBJ2-2; v_call: TRBV28; cdr3_aa: CASLGGELFF
cdr3_length: 14; clone_size: -; j_call: TRBJ1-1; v_call: TRBV30; cdr3_aa: CAWSVLTPNTEAFF
cdr3_length: 13; clone_size: -; j_call: TRBJ2-7; v_call: TRBV28; cdr3_aa: CASSFQVPYEQYF
cdr3_length: 16; clone_size: few; j_call: TRBJ1-1; v_call: TRBV4-2; cdr3_aa: CASRFLGQGANTEAFF
cdr3_length: 15; clone_size: -; j_call: TRBJ1-5; v_call: TRBV4-2; cdr3_aa: CASSPGQGAGQPQHF
cdr3_length: 16; clone_size: -; j_call: TRBJ2-5; v_call: TRBV29-1; cdr3_aa: CSVEEMVAGLQETQYF
cdr3_length: 13; clone_size: -; j_call: TRBJ2-3; v_call: TRBV7-3; cdr3_aa: CASSRTSTDTQYF
cdr3_length: 16; clone_size: -; j_call: TRBJ2-7; v_call: TRBV19; cdr3_aa: CASSMLLNLKFYEQYF
cdr3_length: 13; clone_size: few; j_call: TRBJ2-7; v_call: TRBV6-2/TRBV6-3; cdr3_aa: CASSYGSTYEQYF
cdr3_length: 13; clone_size: -; j_call: TRBJ2-5; v_call: TRBV30; cdr3_aa: CAWSVRGGETQYF
cdr3_length: 15; clone_size: -; j_call: TRBJ1-1; v_call: TRBV9; cdr3_aa: CASSPKTGMHTEAFF
cdr3_length: 13; clone_size: -; j_call: TRBJ1-1; v_call: TRBV9; cdr3_aa: CASSAEINTEAFF
cdr3_length: 14; clone_size: -; j_call: TRBJ1-2; v_call: TRBV19; cdr3_aa: CASRLSVGGWGYTF
cdr3_length: 16; clone_size: -; j_call: TRBJ2-3; v_call: TRBV15; cdr3_aa: CATSTTPRGATDTQYF
cdr3_length: 15; clone_size: -; j_call: TRBJ2-2; v_call: TRBV28; cdr3_aa: CASSSLRGAEGELFF